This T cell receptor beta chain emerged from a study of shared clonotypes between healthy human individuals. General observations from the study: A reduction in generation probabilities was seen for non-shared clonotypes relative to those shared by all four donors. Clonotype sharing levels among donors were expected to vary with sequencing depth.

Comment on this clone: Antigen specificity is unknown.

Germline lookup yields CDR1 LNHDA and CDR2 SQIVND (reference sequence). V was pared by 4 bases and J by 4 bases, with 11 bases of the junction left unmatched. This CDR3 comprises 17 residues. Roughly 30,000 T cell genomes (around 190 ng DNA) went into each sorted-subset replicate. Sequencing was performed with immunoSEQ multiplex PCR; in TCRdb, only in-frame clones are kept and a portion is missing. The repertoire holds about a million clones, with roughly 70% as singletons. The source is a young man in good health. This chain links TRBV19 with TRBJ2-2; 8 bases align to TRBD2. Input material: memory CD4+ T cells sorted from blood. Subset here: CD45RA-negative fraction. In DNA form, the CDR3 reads TGTGCCAGTAGTACCCCGGGAGGGCGATTAGTCACCGGGGAGCTGTTTTTT. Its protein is CASSTPGGRLVTGELFF.